Below are 15 T cell receptor beta chains sequenced from a single sample in a study of blood T cell repertoires in COVID-19. Produced via immunoSEQ multiplex PCR; TCRdb's table is partial and in-frame only. The sample holds roughly 86,000 clones, 80% to 85% seen once. The sequenced sample was peripheral blood. Receptors were obtained from a man in his 60s with acute or convalescent COVID-19.

The rearrangement uses TRBV7-8 and TRBJ1-6; D is perhaps TRBD1 (6 bases). The V and J ends lost 5 bases and 9 bases respectively, with 14 bases between them. The CDR3 runs to 14 residues. Germline loops: CDR1 SGHVS, CDR2 FQNEAQ. The CDR3 sequence is CASSRTAQLSPLHF. The DNA of the CDR3 is TGTGCCAGCAGCCGGACAGCTCAGCTTTCACCCCTCCACTTT.

CDR3 sequence: CASSHRVREQFF. DNA of the CDR3: TGTGCCAGCAGCCACCGGGTACGGGAGCAGTTCTTC. V gene TRBV5-8 combines with J gene TRBJ2-1, with D uncertain. V shed 4 bases and J shed 10 bases, with 12 bases lying between them. The CDR3 has 12 amino acids. Germline CDR1 and CDR2: SGHTS and YDEGEE. The full variable domain, rest sourced from reference TRBV5-8 and TRBJ2-1, is EAGVTQSPTHLIKTRGQQATLRCSPISGHTSVYWYQQALGLGLQFLLWYDEGEERNRGNFPPRFSGRQFPNYSSELNVNALELEDSALYLCASSHRVREQFFGPGTRLTVL.

This clone appeared once. As DNA, the CDR3 is TGTGCCAGCAGCCGCCTGGGGAGGGGAAACCTCGACACTGAAGCTTTCTTT. Translation: CASSRLGRGNLDTEAFF. The chain joins TRBV21-1 to TRBJ1-1. TRBV21-1 is a pseudogene. This CDR3 has 17 amino acids.

In DNA, the CDR3 is TGTGCCAGCAGCACTCCCGGGGCCTACAATGAGCAGTTCTTC. Encoded protein: CASSTPGAYNEQFF. The chain recombines TRBV7-8 with TRBJ2-1; a possible D gene is TRBD2 (5 bases). The V and J ends lost 5 bases and 2 bases respectively, with 10 bases between them. This CDR3 is built from 14 residues. CDR1 is SGHVS and CDR2 is FQNEAQ in the germline V gene. The full variable domain, in which reference TRBV7-8 and TRBJ2-1 provide the parts outside the CDR3, is GAGVSQSPRYKVAKRGQDVALRCDPISGHVSLFWYQQALGQGPEFLTYFQNEAQLDKSGLPSDRFFAERPEGSVSTLKIQRTQQEDSAVYLCASSTPGAYNEQFFGPGTRLTVL.

In this sample, this clone turned up many times. V and J are TRBV6-5 and TRBJ1-2, with TRBD1 matching over 11 bases. Looked up from germline, CDR1 is MNHEY and CDR2 is SVGAGI. Unmatched junction bases numbered 4, after V lost 5 bases and J lost 8 bases. The CDR3 sequence is 13 residues long. The CDR3 bases are TGTGCCAGCAGTCAGGGACAGGGGGTCGGCTACACCTTC. Its protein product is CASSQGQGVGYTF.

This clone was detected once. The V gene is TRBV28, the J gene TRBJ1-5; 8 positions agree with TRBD1. This CDR3 is 13 amino acids long. Germline V gene lookup returns CDR1 MDHEN and CDR2 SYDVKM. Trimming at V came to 2 bases and at J to 8 bases, leaving 2 bases not matched to a gene. CDR3: CASSLAGGKPQHF. In DNA, the CDR3 is TGTGCCAGCAGTTTAGCAGGGGGCAAGCCCCAGCATTTT.

The rearrangement links TRBV12-3 or TRBV12-4 to TRBJ2-1, with D possibly being TRBD1 (6 bases). The CDR3 loop spans 12 amino acids. V lost 6 bases and J 7 bases, leaving 10 bases between the germline ends. The CDR3, as DNA: TGTGCCAGCAGGCGGACAGTTAATGAGCAGTTCTTC. Its translation: CASRRTVNEQFF.

This clone was picked up a small number of times. The chain couples TRBV27 to TRBJ2-2; TRBD1 matches 9 bases. This CDR3 comprises 17 residues. V lost 0 bases to trimming and J lost 4 bases; unmatched junction nucleotides: 6. From germline, CDR1 is MNHEY and CDR2 SMNVEV (reference sequence). CDR3 DNA: TGTGCCAGCAGTTTATCGGGGACAGGGCAGGCCACCGGGGAGCTGTTTTTT. This sequence encodes CASSLSGTGQATGELFF.

The chain employs TRBV7-9 and TRBJ2-7, with D possibly TRBD2 on 5 matching bases. The V end lost 3 bases, the J end lost 2 bases, and 8 bases lay between the germline ends. From germline, CDR1 is SEHNR and CDR2 FQNEAQ (reference sequence). The CDR3 covers 13 residues. The CDR3 sequence is CASSFGSAYEQYF. In DNA, the CDR3 is TGTGCCAGCAGCTTTGGGAGTGCCTACGAGCAGTACTTC.

CDR3 sequence reads: CASSYQTSGGADEQFF. CDR3 in DNA: TGTGCCAGCAGCTATCAGACTAGCGGGGGGGCGGATGAGCAGTTCTTC. This chain connects TRBV7-2 to TRBJ2-1, with 14 positions matching TRBD2. The V gene's germline CDR1 is SGHTA and CDR2 FQGNSA. The CDR3 covers 16 residues. With 4 bases clipped from V and 8 bases from J, the junction kept 7 bases outside the gene matches.

This chain joins TRBV19 and TRBJ1-4; maybe TRBD1 (6 bases). The CDR3 is 14 residues long. Germline V gene sequence: CDR1 LNHDA, CDR2 SQIVND (reference sequence). Trimming took off 6 bases at V and 7 bases at J, with 15 bases between the two ends. The CDR3 spells CASRRRGQPEKLFF. The CDR3 region has the DNA TGTGCCAGTAGACGCCGAGGACAGCCTGAAAAACTGTTTTTT.

The CDR3 sequence: CSVTGTGSGNTIYF. CDR3 bases: TGCAGCGTGACCGGGACAGGCTCTGGAAACACCATATATTTT. The rearrangement links TRBV29-1 to TRBJ1-3, with TRBD1 matching 8 bases. There are 14 residues in the CDR3. After removal of 6 bases from V and 0 bases from J, the junction contained 4 bases not matched to a gene. From germline, CDR1 is SQVTM and CDR2 ANQGSEA.

The gene calls are TRBV7-8 and TRBJ2-7; tentatively, D is TRBD2 (6 bases). Trimming pared 5 bases from V and 4 bases from J, leaving 18 bases between. This CDR3 has 15 residues. Germline V gene lookup returns CDR1 SGHVS and CDR2 FQNEAQ. CDR3 bases: TGTGCCAGCAGCCGAGGGGAGGACACGGCTTACGAGCAGTACTTC. It specifies CASSRGEDTAYEQYF.

The chain uses TRBV5-6 and TRBJ2-7, with 9 nucleotides matching TRBD1. This CDR3 comprises 18 residues. Germline CDR1 and CDR2: SGHDT and YYEEEE. V shed 2 bases, J shed 2 bases, and the junction held 14 bases outside the gene matches. DNA of the CDR3: TGTGCCAGCAGCTTCCGACGTAGGGACAGGGCCGTCGCCTACGAGCAGTACTTC. It specifies CASSFRRRDRAVAYEQYF. Looking up the rest from reference TRBV5-6 and TRBJ2-7 gives the full variable domain: DAGVTQSPTHLIKTRGQQVTLRCSPKSGHDTVSWYQQALGQGPQFIFQYYEEEERQRGNFPDRFSGHQFPNYSSELNVNALLLGDSALYLCASSFRRRDRAVAYEQYFGPGTRLTVT.

This chain links TRBV5-1 with TRBJ2-5, with 7 positions matching TRBD1. This CDR3 is 15 amino acids long. Looked up from germline, CDR1 is SGHRS and CDR2 is YFSETQ. V lost 4 bases and J lost 5; bases outside the gene matches: 11. This CDR3 is CASSPRTGGWETQYF. In DNA form, the CDR3 reads TGCGCCAGCAGCCCGAGGACAGGTGGTTGGGAGACCCAGTACTTC.